This TCR beta chain was obtained from a study of blood T cells in healthy people across ages. In germline, CDR1 is SEHNR, CDR2 FQNEAQ (reference sequence). The CDR3 consists of 15 residues. V was clipped by 6 bases and J by 1 base; unmatched bases: 8. Primed by a sample-barcoded 5' primer and a J-beta primer mix, a second PCR proceeded for about 7 to 11 cycles. TCRdb recomputed calls from the 5' RACE reads with MiXCR, one row per CDR3 protein. The profile shows 850,000 to 1,000,000 distinct CDR3 sequences, roughly 52% of them singletons. Ranging in age from roughly 6 to 100, the donors were healthy Caucasian individuals from Russia. Per-sample yields of isolated PBMCs were at least 6.5 million. RNA extraction gave at least 5 micrograms of total RNA per sample.

The chain couples TRBV7-9 to TRBJ2-7; 8 positions agree with TRBD1. This sequence originates from a young man in good health. Specimen: blood. The CDR3 here is CASSPTQGASYEQYF. CDR3 sequence (DNA): TGTGCCAGCAGTCCCACGCAGGGGGCATCCTACGAGCAGTACTTC.